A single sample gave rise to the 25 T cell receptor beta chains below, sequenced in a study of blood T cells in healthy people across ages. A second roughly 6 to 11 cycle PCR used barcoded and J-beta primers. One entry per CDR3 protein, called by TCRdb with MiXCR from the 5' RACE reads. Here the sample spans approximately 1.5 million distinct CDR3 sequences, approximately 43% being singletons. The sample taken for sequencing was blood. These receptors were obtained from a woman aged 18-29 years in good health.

The CDR3 DNA sequence: TGTGCCAGCAGCTTAGTCAGGCTAGCGGGAAAAGAGACCCAGTACTTC. Translated, it gives CASSLVRLAGKETQYF. The chain is built from TRBV7-2 and TRBJ2-5; 9 positions match TRBD2. V lost 1 base, J lost 3 bases, and 6 bases stayed unmatched. CDR3 length: 16 residues. Germline CDR1 SGHTA, CDR2 FQGNSA.

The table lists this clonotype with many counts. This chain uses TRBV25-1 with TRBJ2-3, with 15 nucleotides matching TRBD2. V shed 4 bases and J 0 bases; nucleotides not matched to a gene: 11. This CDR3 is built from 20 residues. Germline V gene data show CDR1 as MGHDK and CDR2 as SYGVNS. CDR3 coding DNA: TGTGCCAGCAGTGGGACTTCAGGGACTAGCGGGAGGTCTAGCACAGATACGCAGTATTTT. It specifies CASSGTSGTSGRSSTDTQYF.

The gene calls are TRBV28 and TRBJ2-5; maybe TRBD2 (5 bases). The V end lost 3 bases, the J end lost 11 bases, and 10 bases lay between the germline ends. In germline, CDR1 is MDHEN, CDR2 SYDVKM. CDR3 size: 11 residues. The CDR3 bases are TGTGCCAGCAGTTTTCGTTGGGAGCAGTACTTC. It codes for CASSFRWEQYF.

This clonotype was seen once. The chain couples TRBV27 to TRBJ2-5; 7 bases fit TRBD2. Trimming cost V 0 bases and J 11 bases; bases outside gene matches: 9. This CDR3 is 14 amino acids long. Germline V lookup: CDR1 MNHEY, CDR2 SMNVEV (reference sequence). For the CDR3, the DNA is TGTGCCAGCAGTTTATCAGGACTAGACAATGAGCAGTACTTC. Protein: CASSLSGLDNEQYF.

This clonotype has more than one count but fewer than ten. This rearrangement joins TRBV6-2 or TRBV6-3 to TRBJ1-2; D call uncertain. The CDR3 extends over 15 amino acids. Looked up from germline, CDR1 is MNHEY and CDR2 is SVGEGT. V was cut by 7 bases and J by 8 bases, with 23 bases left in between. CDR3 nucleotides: TGTGCCAGCACCAACGGAGACTCACACCAGAGAGGCTACACCTTC. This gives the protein CASTNGDSHQRGYTF.

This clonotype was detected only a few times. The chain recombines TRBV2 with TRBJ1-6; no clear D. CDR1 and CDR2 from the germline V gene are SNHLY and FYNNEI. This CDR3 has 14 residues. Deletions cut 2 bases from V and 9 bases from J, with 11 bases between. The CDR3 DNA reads TGTGCCAGCAGTGAAATTAAGGACCTTTCACCCCTCCACTTT. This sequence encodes CASSEIKDLSPLHF.

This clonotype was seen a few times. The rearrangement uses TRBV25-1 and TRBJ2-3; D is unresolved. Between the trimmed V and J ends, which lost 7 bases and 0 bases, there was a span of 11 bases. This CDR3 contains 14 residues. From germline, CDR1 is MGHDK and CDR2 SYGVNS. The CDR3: CASNDDGSTDTQYF. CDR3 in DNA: TGTGCCAGCAACGATGATGGAAGCACAGATACGCAGTATTTT.

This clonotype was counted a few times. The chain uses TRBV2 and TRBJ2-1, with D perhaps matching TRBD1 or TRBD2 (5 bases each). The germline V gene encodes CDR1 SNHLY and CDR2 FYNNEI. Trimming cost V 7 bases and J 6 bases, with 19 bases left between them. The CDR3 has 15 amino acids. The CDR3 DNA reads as TGTGCCAGCAAACGACACCTGCTTGGGGGCAATGAGCAGTTCTTC. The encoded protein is CASKRHLLGGNEQFF.

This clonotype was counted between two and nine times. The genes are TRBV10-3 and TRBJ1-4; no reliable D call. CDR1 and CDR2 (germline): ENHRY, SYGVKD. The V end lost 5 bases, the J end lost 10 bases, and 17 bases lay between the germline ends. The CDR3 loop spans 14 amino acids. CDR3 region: CAISNGQTEPKLFF. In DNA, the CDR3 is TGTGCCATCAGTAACGGCCAAACCGAACCAAAACTGTTTTTT.

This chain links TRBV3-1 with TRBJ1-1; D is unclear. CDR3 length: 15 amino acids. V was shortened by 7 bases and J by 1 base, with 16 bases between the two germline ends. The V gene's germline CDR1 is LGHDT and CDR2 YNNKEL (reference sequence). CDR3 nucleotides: TGTGCCAGCACCCGAGGGTACTTAGGGAACACTGAAGCTTTCTTT. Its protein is CASTRGYLGNTEAFF.

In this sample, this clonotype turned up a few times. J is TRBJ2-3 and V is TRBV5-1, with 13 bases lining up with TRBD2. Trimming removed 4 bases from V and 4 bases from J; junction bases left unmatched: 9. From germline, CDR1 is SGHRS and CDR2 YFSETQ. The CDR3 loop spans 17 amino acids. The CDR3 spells CASSPGTSGMLADTQYF. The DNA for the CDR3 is TGCGCCAGCAGCCCGGGGACTAGCGGGATGTTGGCAGATACGCAGTATTTT. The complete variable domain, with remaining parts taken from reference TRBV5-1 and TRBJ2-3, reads KAGVTQTPRYLIKTRGQQVTLSCSPISGHRSVSWYQQTPGQGLQFLFEYFSETQRNKGNFPGRFSGRQFSNSRSEMNVSTLELGDSALYLCASSPGTSGMLADTQYFGPGTRLTVL.

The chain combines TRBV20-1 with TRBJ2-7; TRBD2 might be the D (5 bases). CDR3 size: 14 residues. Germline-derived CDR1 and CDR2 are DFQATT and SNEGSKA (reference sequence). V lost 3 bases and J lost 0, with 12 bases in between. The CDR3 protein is CSARRTGTSYEQYF. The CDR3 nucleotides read TGCAGTGCTAGGAGGACTGGAACCTCCTACGAGCAGTACTTC.

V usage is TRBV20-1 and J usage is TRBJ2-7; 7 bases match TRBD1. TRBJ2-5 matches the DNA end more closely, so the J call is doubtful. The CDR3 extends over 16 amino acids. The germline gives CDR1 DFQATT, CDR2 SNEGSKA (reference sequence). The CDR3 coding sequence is TGCAGTGCCAAGAGGGGGCGGAACACCCGAGGAGAGACCCAGTACTTC. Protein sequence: CSAKRGRNTRGETQYF.

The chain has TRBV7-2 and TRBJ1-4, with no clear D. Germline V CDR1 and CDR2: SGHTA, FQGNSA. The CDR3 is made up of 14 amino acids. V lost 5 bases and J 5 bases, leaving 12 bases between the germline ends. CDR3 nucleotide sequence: TGTGCCAGCAGCCGTAGGGTTTCCAATGAAAAACTGTTTTTT. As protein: CASSRRVSNEKLFF.

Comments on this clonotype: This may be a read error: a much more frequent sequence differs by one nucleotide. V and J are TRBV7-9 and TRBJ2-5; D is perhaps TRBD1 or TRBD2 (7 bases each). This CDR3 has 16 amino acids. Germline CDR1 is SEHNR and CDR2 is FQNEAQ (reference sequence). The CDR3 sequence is CAGSADRDYLWETQYF. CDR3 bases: TGTGCCGGCAGCGCTGACAGGGACTACTTGTGGGAGACCCAGTACTTC.

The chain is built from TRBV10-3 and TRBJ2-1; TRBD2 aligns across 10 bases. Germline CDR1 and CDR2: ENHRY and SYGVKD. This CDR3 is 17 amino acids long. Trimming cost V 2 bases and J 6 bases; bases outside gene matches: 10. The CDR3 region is CAISEIRASGSSNEQFF. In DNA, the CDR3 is TGTGCCATCAGTGAGATACGGGCTAGCGGGAGTTCCAATGAGCAGTTCTTC.

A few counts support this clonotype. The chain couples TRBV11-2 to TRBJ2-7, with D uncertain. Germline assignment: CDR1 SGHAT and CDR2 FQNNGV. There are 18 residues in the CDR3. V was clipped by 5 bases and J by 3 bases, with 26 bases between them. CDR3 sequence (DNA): TGTGCCAGCAGCCCACCGCGTTCTGAGCCCCGTACTTACTACGAGCAGTACTTC. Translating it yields CASSPPRSEPRTYYEQYF.

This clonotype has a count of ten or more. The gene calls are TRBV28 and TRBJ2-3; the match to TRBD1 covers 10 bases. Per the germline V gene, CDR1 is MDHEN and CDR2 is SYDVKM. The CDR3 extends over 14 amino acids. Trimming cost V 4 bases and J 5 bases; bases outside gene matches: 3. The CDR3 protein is CASSSGTGVDTQYF. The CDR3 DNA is TGTGCCAGCAGTTCTGGGACAGGGGTAGATACGCAGTATTTT.

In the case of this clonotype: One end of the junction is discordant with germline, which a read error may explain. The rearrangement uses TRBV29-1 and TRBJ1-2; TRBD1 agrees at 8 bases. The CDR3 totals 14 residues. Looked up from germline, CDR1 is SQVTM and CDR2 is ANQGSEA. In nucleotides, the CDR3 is TGCAGCGTTACTTATTTGGACAGGGACGATGGCTACGCCTTC. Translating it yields CSVTYLDRDDGYAF.

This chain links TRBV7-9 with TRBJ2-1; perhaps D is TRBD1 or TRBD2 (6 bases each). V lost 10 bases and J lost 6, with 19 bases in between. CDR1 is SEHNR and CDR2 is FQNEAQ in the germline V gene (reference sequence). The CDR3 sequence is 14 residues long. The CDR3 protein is CAIQGGGGGNEQFF. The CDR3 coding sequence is TGTGCCATCCAAGGCGGAGGAGGGGGCAATGAGCAGTTCTTC.

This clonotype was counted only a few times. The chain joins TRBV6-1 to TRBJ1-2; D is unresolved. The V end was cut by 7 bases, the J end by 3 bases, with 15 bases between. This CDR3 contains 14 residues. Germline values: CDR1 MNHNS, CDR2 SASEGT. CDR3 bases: TGTGCCAGCATCTACAGTTCCCTGGACTATGGCTACACCTTC. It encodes CASIYSSLDYGYTF.

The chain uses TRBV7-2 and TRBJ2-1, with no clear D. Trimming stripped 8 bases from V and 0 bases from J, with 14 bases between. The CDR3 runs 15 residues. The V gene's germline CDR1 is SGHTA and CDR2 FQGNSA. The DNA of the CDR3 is TGTGCCAGCGGTCTAGTCACCTACTCCTACAATGAGCAGTTCTTC. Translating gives CASGLVTYSYNEQFF.

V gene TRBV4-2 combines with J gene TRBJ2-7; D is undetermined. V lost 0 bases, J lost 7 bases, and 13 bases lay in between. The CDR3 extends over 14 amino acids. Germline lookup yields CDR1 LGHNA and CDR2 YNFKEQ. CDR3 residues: CASSQETRLNEQYF. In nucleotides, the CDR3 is TGTGCCAGCAGCCAAGAAACTCGACTCAATGAGCAGTACTTC.

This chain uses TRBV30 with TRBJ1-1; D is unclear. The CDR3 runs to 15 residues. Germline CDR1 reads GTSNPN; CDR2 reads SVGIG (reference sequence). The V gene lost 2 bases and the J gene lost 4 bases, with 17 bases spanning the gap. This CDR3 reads CAWSFLLQSGTEAFF. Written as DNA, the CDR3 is TGTGCCTGGAGTTTCTTGTTGCAGTCGGGCACTGAAGCTTTCTTT.

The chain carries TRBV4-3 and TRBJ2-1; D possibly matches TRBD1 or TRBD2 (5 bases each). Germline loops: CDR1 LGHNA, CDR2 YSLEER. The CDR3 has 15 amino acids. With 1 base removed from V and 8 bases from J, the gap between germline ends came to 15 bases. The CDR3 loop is CASSQVGGSDDEQFF. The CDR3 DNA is TGCGCCAGCAGCCAAGTTGGGGGTAGTGACGATGAGCAGTTCTTC.